One sample yielded the 18 T cell receptor beta chains listed below, sequenced in a study of identical twins. TCRdb reanalysed the 5' RACE reads using MiXCR and keeps one entry per CDR3 protein. This table holds around 530,000 distinct CDR3 sequences, 13% to 15% found once. The sample was also reused in another study, on yellow fever vaccine responses in identical twins.

Sequenced sample: CD4+ T cells sorted from blood. These TCRs come from a woman aged 18-29 years in good health.

This rearrangement joins TRBV19 to TRBJ2-2; TRBD2 matches at 9 bases. Germline V gene sequence: CDR1 LNHDA, CDR2 SQIVND (reference sequence). The CDR3 extends over 14 amino acids. V shed 8 bases and J 6 bases; nucleotides not matched to a gene: 7. CDR3 in amino acids: CASVKRGVPGELFF. CDR3 nucleotides: TGTGCCAGTGTTAAGCGGGGGGTTCCCGGGGAGCTGTTTTTT. The complete variable domain, with remaining parts taken from reference TRBV19 and TRBJ2-2, reads DGGITQSPKYLFRKEGQNVTLSCEQNLNHDAMYWYRQDPGQGLRLIYYSQIVNDFQKGDIAEGYSVSREKKESFPLTVTSAQKNPTAFYLCASVKRGVPGELFFGEGSRLTVL.

This clonotype turned up a few times. The V and J genes are TRBV20-1 and TRBJ2-1; D is uncertain. This CDR3 has 15 residues. Trimming removed 3 bases from V and 0 bases from J, with 12 bases in between. Germline CDR1 reads DFQATT; CDR2 reads SNEGSKA (reference sequence). CDR3: CSARSSKSSYNEQFF. In DNA form, the CDR3 reads TGCAGTGCTAGGTCGAGCAAAAGCTCCTACAATGAGCAGTTCTTC.

V and J are TRBV20-1 and TRBJ2-2; possible D gene TRBD2, 6 bases. CDR3 length: 14 amino acids. Germline V CDR1 and CDR2: DFQATT, SNEGSKA (reference sequence). Trimming took off 7 bases at V and 1 base at J, with 13 bases between the two ends. CDR3 amino acids: CSVPGTGNTGELFF. In DNA form, the CDR3 reads TGCAGTGTCCCCGGGACTGGGAACACCGGGGAGCTGTTTTTT.

On this clonotype: An end of the junction does not agree with germline; a read error may underlie this. The chain has TRBV12-3 or TRBV12-4 and TRBJ2-3; the D gene is possibly TRBD2 (7 bases). The CDR3 covers 18 residues. The CDR3 sequence is CTSSLGGAHGGYTDTQYF. The CDR3 nucleotides are TGTACCAGCAGTTTAGGGGGGGCTCATGGTGGCTACACAGATACGCAGTATTTT.

The rearrangement joins TRBV5-1 to TRBJ2-2; D may correspond to TRBD1 or TRBD2 (6 bases each). Trimming left V 4 bases short and J 3 bases short, with 13 bases between. The CDR3 runs to 15 residues. The germline gives CDR1 SGHRS, CDR2 YFSETQ. This CDR3 is CASSPLEGDTGELFF. The CDR3 DNA reads TGCGCCAGCAGCCCCCTGGAGGGGGACACCGGGGAGCTGTTTTTT. Together with reference TRBV5-1 and TRBJ2-2, the CDR3 gives the full variable domain: KAGVTQTPRYLIKTRGQQVTLSCSPISGHRSVSWYQQTPGQGLQFLFEYFSETQRNKGNFPGRFSGRQFSNSRSEMNVSTLELGDSALYLCASSPLEGDTGELFFGEGSRLTVL.

The chain carries TRBV5-1 and TRBJ2-5, with 7 positions matching TRBD1. V shed 4 bases and J 4 bases; nucleotides not matched to a gene: 7. The germline V gene encodes CDR1 SGHRS and CDR2 YFSETQ. This CDR3 comprises 14 residues. The CDR3 protein is CASSQQGSGETQYF. CDR3 coding DNA: TGCGCCAGCAGCCAACAGGGGAGTGGAGAGACCCAGTACTTC.

The CDR3 spells CASSHTTGRTDTQYF. CDR3 coding DNA: TGTGCCAGCAGCCATACGACGGGAAGGACAGATACGCAGTATTTT. The genes are TRBV3-1 and TRBJ2-3, with D perhaps TRBD2 (5 bases). The CDR3 extends over 15 amino acids. Germline lookup yields CDR1 LGHDT and CDR2 YNNKEL (reference sequence). The V end lost 3 bases, the J end lost 3 bases, and 13 bases lay between the germline ends.

This clonotype was found a few times. The J gene is TRBJ2-3, the V gene TRBV7-8; D tentatively fits TRBD1 or TRBD2 (5 bases each). The CDR3 covers 17 residues. With 1 base removed from V and 6 bases from J, the gap between germline ends came to 20 bases. Germline CDR1 reads SGHVS; CDR2 reads FQNEAQ. CDR3 sequence: CASSLVDWGLGADTQYF. The CDR3 DNA follows: TGTGCCAGCAGCTTAGTAGATTGGGGCCTCGGGGCCGATACGCAGTATTTT.

In this sample, this clonotype turned up a few times. The rearrangement links TRBV2 to TRBJ1-5, with D possibly TRBD1 on 6 matching bases. The CDR3 has 12 residues. Germline-derived CDR1 and CDR2 are SNHLY and FYNNEI. The ends were cut back, 6 bases at V and 7 bases at J, with 10 bases in the middle. DNA for the CDR3: TGTGCCAGCAGCCAGGGGCTCCAGCCCCAGCATTTT. Its translation: CASSQGLQPQHF.

V usage is TRBV4-1 and J usage is TRBJ2-1; 9 bases agree with TRBD2. Per germline, CDR1 MGHRA and CDR2 YSYEKL. The CDR3 runs to 14 residues. The V and J ends lost 0 bases and 10 bases, in that order; junction bases with no gene match: 4. The CDR3 DNA reads TGCGCCAGCAGCCAAGACCCCCTAGCGGGAGAGCAGTTCTTC. The encoded protein is CASSQDPLAGEQFF.

The chain is built from TRBV12-3 or TRBV12-4 and TRBJ2-5, with D unclear. V shed 4 bases and J shed 1 base, with 10 bases lying between them. CDR3 size: 14 residues. CDR3 DNA sequence: TGTGCCAGCAGTTCAAGTTGGGCCCAAGAGACCCAGTACTTC. Translating it yields CASSSSWAQETQYF.

This clonotype has just a few counts. The chain has TRBV20-1 and TRBJ2-7; the D gene is possibly TRBD1 (5 bases). The CDR3 is 14 residues long. From germline, CDR1 is DFQATT and CDR2 SNEGSKA (reference sequence). The germline V and J ends were trimmed by 5 bases and 3 bases, with 17 bases remaining between them. As DNA, the CDR3 is TGCAGTGCTCCTAAACCTGACAGCCGCTACGAGCAGTACGTC. Protein product: CSAPKPDSRYEQYV.

This clonotype has only a few counts. The rearrangement uses TRBV7-8 and TRBJ2-5; unclear D gene. V shed 5 bases and J shed 2 bases, with 18 bases lying between them. Germline V CDR1 and CDR2: SGHVS, FQNEAQ. The CDR3 length is 16 residues. In DNA form, the CDR3 reads TGTGCCAGCAGCCTGGGCGGCTGGGCAGCACAAGAGACCCAGTACTTC. Its translation: CASSLGGWAAQETQYF.

A few counts support this clonotype. The chain carries TRBV7-8 and TRBJ2-1, with D maybe TRBD1 (6 bases). In germline, CDR1 is SGHVS, CDR2 FQNEAQ. With 6 bases removed from V and 0 bases from J, the gap between germline ends came to 15 bases. The CDR3 has 16 residues. CDR3 residues: CASRRGMGASYNEQFF. In DNA, the CDR3 is TGTGCCAGCAGGAGGGGAATGGGGGCCTCCTACAATGAGCAGTTCTTC.

This clonotype was seen at least ten times. The CDR3 DNA is TGTGCCAGCAGCTTGGGGGTGAGCACTGAAGCTTTCTTT. It encodes CASSLGVSTEAFF. The gene calls are TRBV7-2 and TRBJ1-1, with D possibly matching TRBD1 (5 bases). CDR3 length: 13 amino acids. The germline CDR1 and CDR2 sequences are SGHTA and FQGNSA. V was pared by 3 bases and J by 4 bases, with 9 bases between.

The rearrangement links TRBV2 to TRBJ1-1, with 8 bases aligning to TRBD1. This CDR3 spans 13 amino acids. CDR1 and CDR2 (germline): SNHLY, FYNNEI. J gave up 7 bases and V 8 bases, and 9 bases lay outside the gene matches. In DNA, the CDR3 is TGTGCCAGCTATGGACAGGGAGAGGGTGAAGCTTTCTTT. This sequence encodes CASYGQGEGEAFF.

This clonotype was found a few times. The chain is built from TRBV3-1 and TRBJ2-7; D is uncertain. The CDR3 is made up of 14 amino acids. V gave up 1 base and J gave up 2 bases, with 9 bases separating them. Germline V CDR1 and CDR2: LGHDT, YNNKEL (reference sequence). The CDR3 DNA reads TGTGCCAGCAGCCAAGCGGCGACCCCCTACGAGCAGTACGTC. Translating it yields CASSQAATPYEQYV.

This clonotype appeared a few times. This sequence joins TRBV15 and TRBJ1-2; 7 bases are shared with TRBD1. V gave up 4 bases and J gave up 6 bases; unmatched junction bases: 5. This CDR3 has 13 residues. Germline lookup yields CDR1 LNHNV and CDR2 YYDKDF (reference sequence). The CDR3 sequence: CATSKQGWDGYTF. The CDR3 region has the DNA TGTGCCACCAGCAAACAGGGGTGGGATGGCTACACCTTC.